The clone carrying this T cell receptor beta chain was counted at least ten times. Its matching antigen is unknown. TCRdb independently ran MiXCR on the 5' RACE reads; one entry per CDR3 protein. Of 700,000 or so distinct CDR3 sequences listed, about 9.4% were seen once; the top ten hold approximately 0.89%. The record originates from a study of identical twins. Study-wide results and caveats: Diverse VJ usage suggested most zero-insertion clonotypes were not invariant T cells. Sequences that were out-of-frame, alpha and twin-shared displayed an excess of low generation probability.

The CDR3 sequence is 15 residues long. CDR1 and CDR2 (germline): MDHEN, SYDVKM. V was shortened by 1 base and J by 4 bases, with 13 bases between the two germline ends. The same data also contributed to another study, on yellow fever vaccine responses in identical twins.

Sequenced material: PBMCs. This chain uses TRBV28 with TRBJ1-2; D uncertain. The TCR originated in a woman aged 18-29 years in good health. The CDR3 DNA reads TGTGCCAGCAGTTTATCGTCGAGTACCAGCTATGGCTACACCTTC. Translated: CASSLSSSTSYGYTF.